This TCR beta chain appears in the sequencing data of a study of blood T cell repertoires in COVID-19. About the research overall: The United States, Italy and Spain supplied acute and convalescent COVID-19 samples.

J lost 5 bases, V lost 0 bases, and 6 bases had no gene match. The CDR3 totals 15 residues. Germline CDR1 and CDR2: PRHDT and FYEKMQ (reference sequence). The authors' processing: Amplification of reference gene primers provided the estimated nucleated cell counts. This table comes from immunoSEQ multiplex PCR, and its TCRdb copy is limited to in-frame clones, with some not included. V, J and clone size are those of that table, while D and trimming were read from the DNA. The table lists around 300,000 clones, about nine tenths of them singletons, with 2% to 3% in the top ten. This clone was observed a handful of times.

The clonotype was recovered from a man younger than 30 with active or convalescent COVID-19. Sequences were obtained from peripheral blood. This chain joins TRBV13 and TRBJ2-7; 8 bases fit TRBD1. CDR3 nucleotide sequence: TGTGCCAGCAGCTTAGGCGGACAGGGCCAGAACGAGCAGTACTTC. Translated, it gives CASSLGGQGQNEQYF.